This record covers a single TCR beta chain. The antigen is unknown. An end of the junction differs from the germline gene, which may be a read error. For repertoire sequencing, the TCR beta CDR3 regions were amplified from RNA transcripts. After a first-round RT-PCR with HTBI primers, a second-round multiplex PCR was run. Via MiXCR, TCRdb re-called the multiplex PCR reads, giving one row per CDR3 protein. The data show about 660,000 distinct CDR3 sequences, about 38% seen once. The sample originates from a study of Graves' ophthalmopathy and Graves' hyperthyroidism. Study details: Peripheral blood was gathered at first diagnosis, ahead of any treatment whatsoever. Overall study results and limits: A model of 13 signatures distinguished ophthalmopathy from stable hyperthyroidism at around 91% sensitivity and 81.08% specificity.

Germline lookup yields CDR1 LNHDA and CDR2 SQIVND (reference sequence). This CDR3 has 15 amino acids. Certain patients were not enrolled. These were patients with other autoimmune diseases, uncontrolled infections, pregnancy or lactation. The sequencing sample was made of peripheral blood. The TCR originated in an adult man with Graves' ophthalmopathy. The V gene is TRBV19, the J gene TRBJ2-2; tentatively, D is TRBD2 (6 bases). CDR3 DNA sequence: TGTGCCAGTGGTATTAGTCGGGGGTCGTCCGGGGAGCTGTTTTTT. Translating gives CASGISRGSSGELFF.